Listed below are T cell receptor beta chains from one sample, sequenced in a study of cytomegalovirus exposure and HLA in healthy donors. TCRdb's copy holds only in-frame clones and misses some; the assay was immunoSEQ multiplex PCR. The table includes about 160,000 clones, about 88% detected once. The source material was PBMCs. All receptors come from a woman under 30 in good health and CMV-seronegative. Both conserved end residues are part of each CDR3. A D gene is named only where the DNA matches it firmly. Size tells how often a clone was seen (once, few, many) or the class of an expanded clone, and some rows leave it out.

cdr3_aa	cdr3_nt	v_call	clone_size	d_call	j_call
CARSPNTQYF	TGTGCCAGAAGCCCCAATACGCAGTATTTT	TRBV5-3	few	NA	TRBJ2-3
CASRDSGSSRFLGRQGYGYTF	TGTGCCAGCAGGGACAGTGGATCCTCGAGATTTCTGGGTCGACAGGGCTATGGCTACACCTTC	TRBV28	NA	TRBD1	TRBJ1-2
CASTPSGTDTQYF	TGTGCCAGTACCCCTAGCGGTACAGATACGCAGTATTTT	TRBV19	NA	TRBD2	TRBJ2-3
CASSPRGQGAFGYTF	TGTGCCAGCAGCCCCAGGGGACAGGGGGCTTTCGGCTACACCTTC	TRBV7-8	once	TRBD1	TRBJ1-2
CASSRGAPDISGQEAQYF	TGTGCCAGCTCACGTGGGGCCCCGGACATTTCAGGCCAAGAGGCCCAGTACTTC	TRBV18	NA	NA	TRBJ2-5
CASSQQGLEAPYGYTF	TGTGCCAGCAGTCAACAGGGCCTAGAAGCCCCCTATGGCTACACCTTC	TRBV2	few	NA	TRBJ1-2
CASRPTGSEGYTF	TGTGCCAGCAGACCGACAGGGTCGGAGGGCTACACCTTC	TRBV28	NA	TRBD1	TRBJ1-2
CASSITPVRNQPQHF	TGTGCCAGTAGTATCACCCCTGTGCGTAATCAGCCCCAGCATTTT	TRBV19	NA	NA	TRBJ1-5
CASSVAGDTQYF	TGTGCCAGCAGTGTAGCGGGGGATACGCAGTATTTT	TRBV6-6	NA	TRBD2	TRBJ2-3
CASSLSPPGGYRNTIYF	TGTGCCAGCAGTTTATCCCCCCCAGGGGGTTATCGAAACACCATATATTTT	TRBV27	NA	TRBD1	TRBJ1-3
CASMPGSGTGELFF	TGCGCCAGCATGCCAGGCTCGGGGACCGGGGAGCTGTTTTTT	TRBV10-1	NA	NA	TRBJ2-2
CASSLEAVHTGNEQFF	TGCGCCAGCAGCTTAGAGGCGGTCCATACCGGGAATGAGCAGTTCTTC	TRBV5-1	NA	NA	TRBJ2-1
CASRPLAGGQYEQYF	TGTGCCAGCAGACCACTAGCGGGGGGGCAGTACGAGCAGTACTTC	TRBV6-5	NA	TRBD2	TRBJ2-7
CASSLDREMSPLHF	TGTGCCAGCAGCTTGGACAGGGAAATGAGCCCCCTCCACTTT	TRBV7-9	NA	TRBD1	TRBJ1-6
CASSLGAGATVDTQYF	TGCGCCAGCAGCTTGGGTGCGGGGGCGACAGTAGATACGCAGTATTTT	TRBV5-1	NA	NA	TRBJ2-3
CASSTRTGKPYGYTF	TGTGCCAGCAGCACCCGGACAGGGAAACCCTATGGCTACACCTTC	TRBV7-8	NA	TRBD1	TRBJ1-2
CASSIGGTAYTEAFF	TGTGCCAGTAGTATAGGAGGGACAGCTTACACTGAAGCTTTCTTT	TRBV19	NA	TRBD1	TRBJ1-1
CACTTWGGTEAFF	TGTGCCTGTACCACCTGGGGGGGAACTGAAGCTTTCTTT	TRBV30	NA	NA	TRBJ1-1
CASSFEGDTEAFF	TGTGCCAGCAGCTTCGAGGGGGACACTGAAGCTTTCTTT	TRBV7-9	NA	NA	TRBJ1-1
CASSYEGDYTEAFF	TGTGCCAGCAGTTACGAGGGAGATTACACTGAAGCTTTCTTT	TRBV6-5	NA	NA	TRBJ1-1
CASSFAGGASGNTIYF	TGTGCCAGCAGCTTCGCAGGGGGCGCCTCTGGAAACACCATATATTTT	TRBV7-2	NA	TRBD1	TRBJ1-3
CASSEGPAKGRRNEKLFF	TGTGCCAGCAGTGAAGGACCCGCGAAGGGGCGAAGGAATGAAAAACTGTTTTTT	TRBV6-1	few	NA	TRBJ1-4
CASSSGTGTSYEQYF	TGTGCCAGCAGCTCAGGGACAGGTACTTCCTACGAGCAGTACTTC	TRBV7-2	NA	TRBD1	TRBJ2-7
CASSRGFGETQYF	TGTGCCAGCAGTCGCGGTTTTGGGGAGACCCAGTACTTC	TRBV28	once	NA	TRBJ2-5